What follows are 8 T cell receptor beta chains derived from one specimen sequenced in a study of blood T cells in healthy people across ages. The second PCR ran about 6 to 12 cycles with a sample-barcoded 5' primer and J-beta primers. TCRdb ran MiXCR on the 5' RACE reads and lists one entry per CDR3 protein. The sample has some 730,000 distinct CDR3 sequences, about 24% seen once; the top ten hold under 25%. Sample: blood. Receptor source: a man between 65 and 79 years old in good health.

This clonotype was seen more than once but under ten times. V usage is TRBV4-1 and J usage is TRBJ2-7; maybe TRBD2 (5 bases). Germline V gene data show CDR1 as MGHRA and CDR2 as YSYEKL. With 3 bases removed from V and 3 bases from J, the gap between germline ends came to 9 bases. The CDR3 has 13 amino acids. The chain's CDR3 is CASSQRENYEQYF. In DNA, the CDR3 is TGCGCCAGCAGCCAGAGGGAGAACTACGAGCAGTACTTC.

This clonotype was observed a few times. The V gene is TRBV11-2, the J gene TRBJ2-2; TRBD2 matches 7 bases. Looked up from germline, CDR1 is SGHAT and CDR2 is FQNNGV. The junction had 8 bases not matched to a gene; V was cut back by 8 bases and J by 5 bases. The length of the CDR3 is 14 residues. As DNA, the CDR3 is TGTGCCAGCCGCCTCGGGGGGTCGACCGGGGAGCTGTTTTTT. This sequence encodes CASRLGGSTGELFF.

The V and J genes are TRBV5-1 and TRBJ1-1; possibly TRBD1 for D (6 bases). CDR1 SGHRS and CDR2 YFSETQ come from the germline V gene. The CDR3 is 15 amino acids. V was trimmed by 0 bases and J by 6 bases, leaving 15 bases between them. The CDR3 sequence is CASSLEGRGRAEAFF. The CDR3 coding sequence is TGCGCCAGCAGCTTGGAGGGCAGGGGACGGGCTGAAGCTTTCTTT.

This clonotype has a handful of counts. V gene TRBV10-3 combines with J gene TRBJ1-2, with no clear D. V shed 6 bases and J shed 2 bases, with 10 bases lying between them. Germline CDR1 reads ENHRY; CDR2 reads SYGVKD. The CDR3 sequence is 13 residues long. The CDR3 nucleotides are TGTGCCATCAGAGAGGGAGAGAACTATGGCTACACCTTC. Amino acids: CAIREGENYGYTF.

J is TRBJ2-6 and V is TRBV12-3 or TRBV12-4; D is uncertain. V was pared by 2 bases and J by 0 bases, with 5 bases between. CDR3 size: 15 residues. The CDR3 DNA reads TGTGCCAGCAGTTTATGGGCCTCTGGGGCCAACGTCCTGACTTTC. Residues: CASSLWASGANVLTF.

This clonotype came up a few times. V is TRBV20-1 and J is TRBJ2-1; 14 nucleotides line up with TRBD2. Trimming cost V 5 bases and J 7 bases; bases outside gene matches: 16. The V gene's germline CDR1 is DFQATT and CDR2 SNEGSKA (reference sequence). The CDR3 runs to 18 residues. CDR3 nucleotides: TGCAGTGCTCTGCAGCGGCTTCGACTAGCGGGAGGGCAGAATGAGCAGTTCTTC. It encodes CSALQRLRLAGGQNEQFF.

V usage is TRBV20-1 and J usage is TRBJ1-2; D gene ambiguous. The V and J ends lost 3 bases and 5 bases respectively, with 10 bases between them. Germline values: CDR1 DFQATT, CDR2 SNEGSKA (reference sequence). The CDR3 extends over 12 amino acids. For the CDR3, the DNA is TGCAGTGCTAGTAAACAGCTTTATGGCTACACCTTC. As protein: CSASKQLYGYTF.

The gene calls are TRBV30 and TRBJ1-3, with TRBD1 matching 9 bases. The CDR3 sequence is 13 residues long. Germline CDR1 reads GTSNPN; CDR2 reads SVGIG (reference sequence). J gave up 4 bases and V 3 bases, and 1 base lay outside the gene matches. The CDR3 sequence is CAWSGQGGNTIYF. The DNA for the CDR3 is TGTGCCTGGAGCGGACAGGGGGGAAACACCATATATTTT.